This T cell receptor beta chain was captured in a study of blood T cell repertoires in COVID-19 (dated by TCRdb to 2019 to 2021). Notes on the research overall: Collaborator samples came from the United States, Italy and Spain and covered acute and convalescent phases of COVID-19. The prospective study material was composed of cDNA or gDNA derived from T cells, B-cell-depleted T cells, or PBMCs. Subjects who had been exposed to COVID-19, were actively infected with it, or had recovered from it provided the deeply sampled blood TCRbeta repertoires that made up the dataset. The repertoires were released in a freely available public database meant as a resource for research on the immune response to SARS-CoV-2. Samples were obtained from the ongoing ImmuneRACE study (first 160 participants) and from 1,200 or so subjects provided by 6 global collaborators. Nearly every sample came with metadata listing a de-identified subject ID, COVID-19 status, age in years and sex. Where HLA class I and class II types were available, the types were taken from metadata supplied by the sample provider, not from assay-based typing.

On the study overall, not on this receptor specifically: How much clinical and demographic metadata was included differed by source and by participant, and the metadata was provided uncurated.

Inclusive of the bounding cysteine and phenylalanine, the CDR3 is 15 residues long. Only the CDR3 part of the read is kept: 45 bases, read in frame from the first base. V is cut back by 2 bases and J by 3 bases, with 3 bases in the junction unmatched. In the germline V gene, CDR1 corresponds to ENHRY and CDR2 to SYGVKD. Whole blood was collected in K2EDTA tubes by collaborating institutions according to the institutions' own protocols. For TCRbeta analysis, collaborators shipped samples in one of three forms: frozen whole blood, isolated PBMCs, or DNA extracted from either of those sample types. TCRbeta CDR3 regions were amplified from genomic DNA by means of the immunoSEQ Assay, a bias-controlled multiplex PCR. The authors processed their data as follows. The number of nucleated cells in each sample was estimated by amplification of reference gene primers within the assay. To quantify the absolute abundance of each unique TCRbeta CDR3 rearrangement, sequence reads were collapsed and filtered. Productive Simpson clonality was computed per sample as the square root of Simpson's diversity index over productive rearrangements. Drawn from immuneACCESS, this table holds only the in-frame rearrangements with V and J called that TCRdb kept. Clones are partly lost; checked studies trace under half to an unresolved V gene and leave the rest unexplained. V and J calls and clone size come straight from that table; D and trimming were deduced from the DNA. The sample has around 170,000 clones on record, around 90% of them singletons. Of the sample, approximately 24% is held by the ten largest clones.

Worth noting for this clone: Its antigen specificity is not known. Base qualities are missing; no much larger clone stands one base away.

Sequenced sample: peripheral blood. The chain joins TRBV10-3 to TRBJ1-4; 7 junctional bases match TRBD1. The clonotype originates from a man aged 60-69 years with acute or convalescent COVID-19. The DNA sequence follows: TGTGCCATCAGTGAGGGGGACAGTCCTAATGAAAAACTGTTTTTT. Its protein reads: CAISEGDSPNEKLFF.